Below, 30 T cell receptor beta chains from the same sample are listed, as sequenced in a study of blood T cell repertoires in COVID-19 (dated by TCRdb to 2020 to 2021). Receptor amplification or capture employed the immunoSEQ multiplex PCR assay. Entries here come from immuneACCESS through TCRdb and include only in-frame sequences with V and J called. Some clones fail to appear in such tables; in the studies checked, an unresolved V gene covers under half of the shortfall, and the cause of the remainder is unknown. For this sample there are hundreds of thousands of clones; around nine tenths appear just once. In total, the top ten clones hold about 1.9% of the sample. Sequencing was performed on PBMCs or T cells enriched from blood (not recorded which). Receptor source: a woman aged 18 to 35 who had recovered from COVID-19.

This clone was counted once. The chain combines TRBV14 with TRBJ1-5; no clear D. The CDR3 has 15 amino acids. Trimming took 4 bases from V and 2 from J, leaving 12 bases between them. Germline CDR1 reads SGHDN; CDR2 reads FVKESK. In nucleotides, the CDR3 is TGTGCCAGCAGCCCCACGGTTTATGGCAATCAGCCCCAGCATTTT. It specifies CASSPTVYGNQPQHF. Full variable domain (outside the CDR3, taken from reference TRBV14 and TRBJ1-5): EAGVTQFPSHSVIEKGQTVTLRCDPISGHDNLYWYRRVMGKEIKFLLHFVKESKQDESGMPNNRFLAERTGGTYSTLKVQPAELEDSGVYFCASSPTVYGNQPQHFGDGTRLSIL.

This clone was seen only once. This rearrangement joins TRBV5-1 to TRBJ1-2; possibly TRBD1 for D (5 bases). The germline CDR1 and CDR2 sequences are SGHRS and YFSETQ. The CDR3 runs to 14 residues. Trimming took off 3 bases at V and 2 bases at J, with 11 bases between the two ends. In DNA, the CDR3 is TGCGCCAGCAGCTCGACGACAGCAAACTATGGCTACACCTTC. Translated: CASSSTTANYGYTF. The variable domain in full, with the rest retrieved from reference TRBV5-1 and TRBJ1-2, is KAGVTQTPRYLIKTRGQQVTLSCSPISGHRSVSWYQQTPGQGLQFLFEYFSETQRNKGNFPGRFSGRQFSNSRSEMNVSTLELGDSALYLCASSSTTANYGYTFGSGTRLTVV.

This chain connects TRBV4-1 to TRBJ1-4; 10 bases align to TRBD1. Germline values: CDR1 MGHRA, CDR2 YSYEKL. The CDR3 runs 15 residues. The junction had 7 bases not matched to a gene; V was cut back by 4 bases and J by 8 bases. The CDR3 loop is CASSPEGTGAEKLFF. CDR3 nucleotide sequence: TGCGCCAGCAGCCCCGAGGGGACAGGGGCGGAAAAACTGTTTTTT.

V usage is TRBV6-5 and J usage is TRBJ1-1; D remains unclear. CDR3 length equals 13 residues. From germline, CDR1 is MNHEY and CDR2 SVGAGI. Trimming shortened V by 2 bases and J by 2 bases, and 6 bases separated the two germline ends. The CDR3 region is CASSYILNTEAFF. CDR3 sequence (DNA): TGTGCCAGCAGTTACATTTTAAACACTGAAGCTTTCTTT.

The V gene is TRBV4-3, the J gene TRBJ1-1; perhaps TRBD1 as D (6 bases). V was clipped by 4 bases and J by 8 bases, with 14 bases between them. Germline CDR1 is LGHNA and CDR2 is YSLEER. The CDR3 has 13 amino acids. CDR3 coding DNA: TGCGCCAGCAGCCCTGTTGGGAGGGGGGAAGCTTTCTTT. It is translated as CASSPVGRGEAFF.

V and J are TRBV13 and TRBJ1-1; 7 bases match TRBD1. The length of the CDR3 is 13 residues. The trim removed 6 bases at V and 3 bases at J, leaving 4 bases unmatched. Germline V lookup: CDR1 PRHDT, CDR2 FYEKMQ (reference sequence). The CDR3 DNA sequence: TGTGCCAGCAGAACAGGGGCGGACACTGAAGCTTTCTTT. Its translation: CASRTGADTEAFF.

The chain employs TRBV12-5 and TRBJ1-5, with a tentative D call TRBD1 (6 bases). The CDR3 loop spans 16 amino acids. CDR1 and CDR2 (germline): LGHNT, FRNRAP. V was clipped by 0 bases and J by 6 bases, with 15 bases between them. The DNA of the CDR3 is TGTGCTAGTGGTTTGGTAGGGGGGGCTATTCGTCAGCCCCAGCATTTT. This codes for CASGLVGGAIRQPQHF.

J is TRBJ2-7 and V is TRBV3-1 (or the pseudogene TRBV3-2), with no clear D. The CDR3 consists of 14 residues. Trimming left V 0 bases short and J 1 base short, with 7 bases between. Per the germline V gene, CDR1 is LGHDT and CDR2 is YNNKEL (reference sequence). In DNA, the CDR3 is TGTGCCAGCAGCCAAGATCCTAATTCCTACGAGCAGTACTTC. It specifies CASSQDPNSYEQYF.

V and J are TRBV14 and TRBJ2-5, with TRBD1 matching 7 bases. CDR3 length: 17 amino acids. Trimming took 1 base from V and 3 from J; bases not matched to a gene: 11. Germline CDR1 SGHDN, CDR2 FVKESK. The CDR3 protein is CASSQARVKGAKETQYF. Written as DNA, the CDR3 is TGTGCCAGCAGCCAAGCAAGGGTGAAGGGGGCTAAAGAGACCCAGTACTTC.

The chain uses TRBV6-5 and TRBJ2-1, with 10 positions matching TRBD1. V lost 6 bases, J lost 8 bases, and 10 bases stayed unmatched. The CDR3 contains 15 residues. In germline, CDR1 is MNHEY, CDR2 SVGAGI. The CDR3 DNA follows: TGTGCCAGCAGGGGACAGGGGCCGATTCGGCATGAGCAGTTCTTC. This sequence encodes CASRGQGPIRHEQFF.

The chain couples TRBV11-1 to TRBJ1-1; 8 bases match TRBD1. Germline V gene lookup returns CDR1 SGHAT and CDR2 FQDESV (reference sequence). Germline trimming cut 0 bases from V and 5 bases from J; bases unmatched to any gene: 2. The CDR3 spans 14 residues. CDR3 DNA sequence: TGTGCCAGCAGCTTAGCACAGGGGGTGACTGAAGCTTTCTTT. Translated, it gives CASSLAQGVTEAFF.

V is TRBV4-1 and J is TRBJ2-5, with TRBD2 matching 10 bases. CDR3 size: 17 residues. The germline V gene encodes CDR1 MGHRA and CDR2 YSYEKL. After removal of 1 base from V and 0 bases from J, the junction contained 5 bases not matched to a gene. As DNA, the CDR3 is TGCGCCAGCAGCCAAGGAATTACTAGCGGGGACCAAGAGACCCAGTACTTC. Translated: CASSQGITSGDQETQYF.

The chain couples TRBV7-3 to TRBJ1-1; no clear D. The germline V gene has CDR1 SGHTA and CDR2 FQGTGA. The CDR3 runs to 13 residues. V gave up 2 bases and J gave up 6 bases, with 10 bases separating them. The CDR3 DNA reads TGTGCCAGCAGCTTATTAGCGAGGTCTGAAGCTTTCTTT. This encodes CASSLLARSEAFF.

This rearrangement joins TRBV6-2 or TRBV6-3 to TRBJ2-1, with a tentative D call TRBD2 (6 bases). The V end was cut by 2 bases, the J end by 7 bases, with 18 bases between. The CDR3 has 16 amino acids. Per the germline V gene, CDR1 is MNHEY and CDR2 is SVGEGT. CDR3 nucleotides: TGTGCCAGCAGTTACCGGGGGAGGTGGATACAGAATGAGCAGTTCTTC. This codes for CASSYRGRWIQNEQFF.

The V gene is TRBV28, the J gene TRBJ1-4; a weak D match, TRBD1 (5 bases). The CDR3 length is 16 residues. Germline V gene data show CDR1 as MDHEN and CDR2 as SYDVKM. The V and J ends lost 7 bases and 6 bases respectively, with 21 bases between them. The CDR3 DNA follows: TGTGCCAGCAACTTAAAGGACACCGACCGCCATGAAAAACTGTTTTTT. It translates to CASNLKDTDRHEKLFF. Full variable domain (rest looked up from reference TRBV28 and TRBJ1-4): DVKVTQSSRYLVKRTGEKVFLECVQDMDHENMFWYRQDPGLGLRLIYFSYDVKMKEKGDIPEGYSVSREKKERFSLILESASTNQTSMYLCASNLKDTDRHEKLFFGSGTQLSVL.

V gene TRBV2 combines with J gene TRBJ2-2; tentatively, D is TRBD2 (5 bases). V was shortened by 7 bases and J by 1 base, with 22 bases between the two germline ends. The germline V gene has CDR1 SNHLY and CDR2 FYNNEI. This CDR3 contains 18 residues. This CDR3 is CASKQGPGKLRNTGELFF. The CDR3 DNA follows: TGTGCCAGCAAGCAAGGTCCGGGAAAATTACGGAACACCGGGGAGCTGTTTTTT.

This rearrangement joins TRBV7-8 to TRBJ1-5, with unresolved D. The V gene's germline CDR1 is SGHVS and CDR2 FQNEAQ. This CDR3 is 18 amino acids long. V was pared by 2 bases and J by 0 bases, with 17 bases between. The CDR3: CASSLSREGRYSNQPQHF. CDR3 DNA sequence: TGTGCCAGCAGCTTATCCCGGGAAGGGCGCTATAGCAATCAGCCCCAGCATTTT.

The chain combines TRBV19 with TRBJ1-1; maybe TRBD1 (5 bases). This CDR3 has 15 residues. CDR1 and CDR2 from the germline V gene are LNHDA and SQIVND (reference sequence). Trimming stripped 4 bases from V and 4 bases from J, with 16 bases between. The CDR3 coding sequence is TGTGCCAGTAGTAGTTTGGGGGAGGGGATCACTGAAGCTTTCTTT. This encodes CASSSLGEGITEAFF.

The chain joins TRBV5-6 to TRBJ1-2; TRBD1 is a possible D gene (5 bases). The germline CDR1 and CDR2 sequences are SGHDT and YYEEEE. V was shortened by 4 bases and J by 4 bases, with 23 bases between the two germline ends. CDR3 length: 17 amino acids. CDR3 nucleotide sequence: TGTGCCAGCAGCCCCGGCGCGGGGGAATCCAAATTCTATGGCTACACCTTC. Its protein product is CASSPGAGESKFYGYTF. The variable domain in full, completed from reference TRBV5-6 and TRBJ1-2, reads DAGVTQSPTHLIKTRGQQVTLRCSPKSGHDTVSWYQQALGQGPQFIFQYYEEEERQRGNFPDRFSGHQFPNYSSELNVNALLLGDSALYLCASSPGAGESKFYGYTFGSGTRLTVV.

The V call is TRBV6-2 or TRBV6-3, the J call TRBJ2-7, with D perhaps matching TRBD1 (6 bases). Germline V gene lookup returns CDR1 MNHEY and CDR2 SVGEGT. Trimming removed 5 bases from V and 1 base from J, with 18 bases in between. The CDR3 consists of 16 residues. The CDR3 DNA sequence: TGTGCCAGCAGTGTTGGAAGGACAGCCTTTTCCTACGAGCAGTACTTC. It codes for CASSVGRTAFSYEQYF.

This chain links TRBV4-1 with TRBJ2-3; 7 nucleotides line up with TRBD1. CDR1 and CDR2 (germline): MGHRA, YSYEKL. This CDR3 comprises 16 residues. V lost 5 bases, J lost 3 bases, and 11 bases stayed unmatched. The CDR3 reads CASSGRQGLKTDTQYF. Written as DNA, the CDR3 is TGCGCCAGCAGCGGCCGACAGGGCCTGAAGACAGATACGCAGTATTTT.

This clone was observed a single time. The chain links TRBV5-4 to TRBJ1-2, with 8 bases lining up with TRBD1. With V trimmed by 5 bases and J by 8 bases, 11 bases remained unmatched. From germline, CDR1 is SGHNT and CDR2 YYREEE (reference sequence). The CDR3 consists of 14 residues. CDR3 region: CASSQTGGLRGYTF. Here the CDR3 DNA reads TGTGCCAGCAGTCAAACAGGGGGTTTGAGGGGCTACACCTTC.

The chain carries TRBV5-1 and TRBJ1-1; 7 bases match TRBD1. Trimming cost V 3 bases and J 1 base; bases outside gene matches: 6. This CDR3 has 15 amino acids. Germline lookup yields CDR1 SGHRS and CDR2 YFSETQ. CDR3 sequence reads: CASSWGDSGNTEAFF. DNA for the CDR3: TGCGCCAGCAGCTGGGGGGACAGCGGGAACACTGAAGCTTTCTTT.

This chain connects TRBV9 to TRBJ2-4; 7 bases agree with TRBD1. Germline V gives CDR1 SGDLS, CDR2 YYNGEE. CDR3 length equals 13 residues. With 3 bases clipped from V and 12 bases from J, the junction kept 9 bases outside the gene matches. The CDR3 sequence: CASSASFRDSQYF. The DNA for the CDR3 is TGTGCCAGCAGCGCCTCCTTCCGGGACAGTCAGTACTTC.

The gene calls are TRBV2 and TRBJ1-2, with D possibly being TRBD1 (6 bases). The CDR3 has 15 residues. The V and J ends lost 7 bases and 4 bases respectively, with 19 bases between them. Germline V CDR1 and CDR2: SNHLY, FYNNEI. DNA of the CDR3: TGTGCCAGCACCGCATTATTGACAGGACTCTATGGCTACACCTTC. This sequence encodes CASTALLTGLYGYTF.

This clone appeared a few times. The chain combines TRBV25-1 with TRBJ1-2, with a possible D match to TRBD1 (6 bases). Trimming took 4 bases from V and 0 from J, leaving 12 bases between them. CDR1 and CDR2 from the germline V gene are MGHDK and SYGVNS. CDR3 length: 15 residues. CDR3 nucleotide sequence: TGTGCCAGCAGTGGTCAGGGGACCGCTAACTATGGCTACACCTTC. Translated, it gives CASSGQGTANYGYTF.

The V call is TRBV3-1 (or the pseudogene TRBV3-2), the J call TRBJ1-4; TRBD1 might be the D (6 bases). CDR3 length: 15 residues. Germline V gene sequence: CDR1 LGHDT, CDR2 YNNKEL (reference sequence). Deletions cut 4 bases from V and 5 bases from J, with 14 bases between. The DNA for the CDR3 is TGTGCCAGCAGCCCTACAGGGTCCAAGAATGAAAAACTGTTTTTT. This codes for CASSPTGSKNEKLFF.

The rearrangement joins TRBV5-1 to TRBJ2-1, with D maybe TRBD1 (6 bases). V was clipped by 0 bases and J by 0 bases, with 19 bases between them. The CDR3 is 19 residues long. Germline V gene lookup returns CDR1 SGHRS and CDR2 YFSETQ. In nucleotides, the CDR3 is TGCGCCAGCAGCTTGGGGTATGAGGGACAAGGGGGCTCCTACAATGAGCAGTTCTTC. Its protein product is CASSLGYEGQGGSYNEQFF.

This clone was seen just once. The V call is TRBV27, the J call TRBJ2-7, with 10 bases that match TRBD2. The CDR3 sequence is 14 residues long. J was trimmed by 0 bases and V by 6 bases; bases with no gene match: 2. Germline CDR1 and CDR2: MNHEY and SMNVEV (reference sequence). CDR3 coding DNA: TGTGCCAGCAGATCTAGCGGGAGCTCCTACGAGCAGTACTTC. Protein product: CASRSSGSSYEQYF.

CDR3 residues: CASSVGVGLYNTGELFF. The CDR3 DNA reads TGTGCCAGCAGCGTAGGGGTGGGACTATACAACACCGGGGAGCTGTTTTTT. V and J are TRBV9 and TRBJ2-2, with 7 bases aligning to TRBD2. The trim removed 0 bases at V and 2 bases at J, leaving 7 bases unmatched. The CDR3 is 17 amino acids. CDR1 and CDR2 from the germline V gene are SGDLS and YYNGEE.